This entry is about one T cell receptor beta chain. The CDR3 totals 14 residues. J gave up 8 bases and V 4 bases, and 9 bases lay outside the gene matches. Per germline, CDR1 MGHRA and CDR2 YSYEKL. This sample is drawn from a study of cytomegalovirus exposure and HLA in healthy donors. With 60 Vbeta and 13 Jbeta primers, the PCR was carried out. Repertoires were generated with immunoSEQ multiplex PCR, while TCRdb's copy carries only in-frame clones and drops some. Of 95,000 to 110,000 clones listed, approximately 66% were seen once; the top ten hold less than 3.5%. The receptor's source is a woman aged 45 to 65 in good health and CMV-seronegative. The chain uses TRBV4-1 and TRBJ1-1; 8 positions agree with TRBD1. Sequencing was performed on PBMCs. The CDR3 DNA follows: TGCGCCAGCAGCCGAGGACAGGGAAGGGTAGAAGCTTTCTTT. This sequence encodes CASSRGQGRVEAFF.